The source of this TCR beta chain is a study of cytomegalovirus exposure and HLA in healthy donors. About the study: In a later analysis, it was reported that the 110 or so validation repertoires had been produced on the same platform as the 550 to 700 repertoires belonging to the first cohort. Study observations and caveats: The listing of 150 or so TCR beta chains classed them as cytomegalovirus-associated. The finding came from a later analysis; first-cohort TCR clusters tended to co-occur in the approximately 120 validation repertoires.

Sequenced by immunoSEQ multiplex PCR; TCRdb stores in-frame clones only, minus some. The sample records 200,000 to 250,000 clones, 90% to 95% being singletons. On this clone: Its antigen remains unidentified.

The donors were part of the validation cohort, which consisted of over a hundred subjects and was separate from the first cohort of several hundred subjects. Germline V CDR1 and CDR2: LNHDA, SQIVND (reference sequence). V was trimmed by 10 bases and J by 8 bases, leaving 17 bases between them. The CDR3 totals 12 residues. Specimen: PBMCs. The TCR comes from a young woman in good health and CMV-seronegative. The J gene is TRBJ1-2, the V gene TRBV19, with D perhaps matching TRBD1 (6 bases). This CDR3 reads CATQGSWEGYTF. CDR3 coding DNA: TGTGCCACCCAGGGGTCCTGGGAGGGCTACACCTTC.